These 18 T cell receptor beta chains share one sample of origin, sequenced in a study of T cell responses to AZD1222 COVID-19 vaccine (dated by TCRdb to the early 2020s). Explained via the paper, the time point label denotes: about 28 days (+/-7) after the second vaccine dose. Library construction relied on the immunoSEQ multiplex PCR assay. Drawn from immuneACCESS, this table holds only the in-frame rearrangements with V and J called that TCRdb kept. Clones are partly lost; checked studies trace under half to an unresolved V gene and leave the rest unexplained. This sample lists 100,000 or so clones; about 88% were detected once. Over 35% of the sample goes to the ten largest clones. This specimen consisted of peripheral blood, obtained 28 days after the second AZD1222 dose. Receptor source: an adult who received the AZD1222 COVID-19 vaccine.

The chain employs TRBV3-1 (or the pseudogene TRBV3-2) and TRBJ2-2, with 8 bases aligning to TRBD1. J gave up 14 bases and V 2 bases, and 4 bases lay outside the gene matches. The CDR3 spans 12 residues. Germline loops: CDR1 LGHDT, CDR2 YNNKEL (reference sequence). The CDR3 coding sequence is TGTGCCAGCAGCCAAACAGGGGGGATTCTGTTTTTT. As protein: CASSQTGGILFF.

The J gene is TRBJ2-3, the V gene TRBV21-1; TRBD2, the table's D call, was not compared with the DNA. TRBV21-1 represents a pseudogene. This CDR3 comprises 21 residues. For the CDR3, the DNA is TGTGCCAGCAGCAAAGCGCCGGTACGTAAAGACGGGACTAGCGGGAGGTACACGCAGTATTTT. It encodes CASSKAPVRKDGTSGRYTQYF.

CDR3 coding DNA: TGTGCCAGTAGGACTGGGGCCAACGTCCTGACTTTC. Residues: CASRTGANVLTF. The gene calls are TRBV19 and TRBJ2-6; D gene ambiguous. CDR3 length: 12 amino acids. The germline V gene encodes CDR1 LNHDA and CDR2 SQIVND (reference sequence). V lost 6 bases, J lost 2 bases, and 2 bases lay in between.

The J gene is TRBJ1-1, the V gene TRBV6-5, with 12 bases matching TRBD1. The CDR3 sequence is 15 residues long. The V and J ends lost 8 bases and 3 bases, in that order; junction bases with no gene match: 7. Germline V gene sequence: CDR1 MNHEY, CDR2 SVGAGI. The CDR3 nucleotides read TGTGCCAGCCAGGGACAGGGGGCAGGCCACACTGAAGCTTTCTTT. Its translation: CASQGQGAGHTEAFF.

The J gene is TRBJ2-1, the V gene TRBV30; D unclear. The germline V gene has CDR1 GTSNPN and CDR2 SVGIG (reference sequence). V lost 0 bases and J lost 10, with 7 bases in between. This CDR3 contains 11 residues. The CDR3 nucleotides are TGTGCCTGGAGTGTGACAACCGAGCAGTTCTTC. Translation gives CAWSVTTEQFF.

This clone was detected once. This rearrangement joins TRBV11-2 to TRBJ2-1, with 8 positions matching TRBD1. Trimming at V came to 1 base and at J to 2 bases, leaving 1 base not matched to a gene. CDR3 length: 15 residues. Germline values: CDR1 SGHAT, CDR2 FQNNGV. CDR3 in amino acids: CASSLGTGTYNEQFF. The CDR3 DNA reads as TGTGCCAGCAGCTTAGGGACAGGGACCTACAATGAGCAGTTCTTC.

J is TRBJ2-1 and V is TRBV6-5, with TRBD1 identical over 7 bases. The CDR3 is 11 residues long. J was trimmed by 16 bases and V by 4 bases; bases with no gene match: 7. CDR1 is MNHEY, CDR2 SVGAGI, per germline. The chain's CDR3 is CASSSDRVRFF. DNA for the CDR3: TGTGCCAGCAGTTCAGACAGGGTCCGATTCTTC.

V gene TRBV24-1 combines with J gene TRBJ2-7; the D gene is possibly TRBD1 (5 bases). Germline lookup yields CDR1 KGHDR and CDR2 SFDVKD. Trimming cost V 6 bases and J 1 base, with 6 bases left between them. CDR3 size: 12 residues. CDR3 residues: CATSQGSYEQYF. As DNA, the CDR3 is TGTGCCACCAGTCAGGGATCCTACGAGCAGTACTTC.

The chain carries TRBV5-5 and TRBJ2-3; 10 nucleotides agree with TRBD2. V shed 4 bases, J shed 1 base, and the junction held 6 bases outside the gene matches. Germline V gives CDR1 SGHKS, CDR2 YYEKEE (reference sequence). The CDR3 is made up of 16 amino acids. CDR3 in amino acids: CASSAGLAYRTDTQYF. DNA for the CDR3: TGTGCCAGCAGCGCGGGACTAGCGTATCGCACAGATACGCAGTATTTT.

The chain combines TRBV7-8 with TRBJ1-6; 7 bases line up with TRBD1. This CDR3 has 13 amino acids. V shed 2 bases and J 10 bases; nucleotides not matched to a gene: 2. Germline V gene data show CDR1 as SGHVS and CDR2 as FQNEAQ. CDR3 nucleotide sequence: TGTGCCAGCAGCTTAACAGGGGACTCACCCCTCCACTTT. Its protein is CASSLTGDSPLHF.

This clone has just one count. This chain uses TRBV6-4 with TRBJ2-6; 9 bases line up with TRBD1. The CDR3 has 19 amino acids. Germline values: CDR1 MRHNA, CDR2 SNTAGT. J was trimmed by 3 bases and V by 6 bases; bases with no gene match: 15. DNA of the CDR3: TGTGCCAGCAGCGCGACAGGGGGTATCGGACTGAGTGGGGCCAACGTCCTGACTTTC. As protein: CASSATGGIGLSGANVLTF.

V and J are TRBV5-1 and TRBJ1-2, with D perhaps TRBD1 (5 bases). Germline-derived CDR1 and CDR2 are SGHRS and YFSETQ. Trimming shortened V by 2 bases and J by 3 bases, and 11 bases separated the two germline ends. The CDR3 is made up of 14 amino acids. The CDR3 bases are TGCGCCAGCAGCTTTGGCAGGGAGGACTATGGCTACACCTTC. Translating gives CASSFGREDYGYTF.

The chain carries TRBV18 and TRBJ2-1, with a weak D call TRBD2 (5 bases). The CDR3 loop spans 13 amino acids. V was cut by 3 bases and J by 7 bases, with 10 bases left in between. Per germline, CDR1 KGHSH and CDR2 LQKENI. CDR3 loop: CASSPTIVNEQFF. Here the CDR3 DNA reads TGTGCCAGCTCACCGACTATAGTTAATGAGCAGTTCTTC.

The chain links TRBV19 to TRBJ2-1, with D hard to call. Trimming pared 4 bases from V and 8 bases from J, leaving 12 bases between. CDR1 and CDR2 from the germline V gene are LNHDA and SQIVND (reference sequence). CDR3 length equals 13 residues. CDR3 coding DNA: TGTGCCAGTAGTAAACAAGGTTGGCATGAGCAGTTCTTC. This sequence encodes CASSKQGWHEQFF.

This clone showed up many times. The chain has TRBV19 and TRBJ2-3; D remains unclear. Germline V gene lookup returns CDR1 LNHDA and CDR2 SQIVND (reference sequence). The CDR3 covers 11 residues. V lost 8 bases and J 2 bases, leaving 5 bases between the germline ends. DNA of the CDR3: TGTGCCAGTGGCAACACAGATACGCAGTATTTT. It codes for CASGNTDTQYF.

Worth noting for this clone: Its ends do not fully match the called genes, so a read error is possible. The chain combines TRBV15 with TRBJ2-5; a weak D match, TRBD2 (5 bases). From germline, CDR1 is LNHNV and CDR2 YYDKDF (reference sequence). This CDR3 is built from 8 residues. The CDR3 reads CAIAGNNF. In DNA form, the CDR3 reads TGTGCCATAGCCGGGAACAACTTC.

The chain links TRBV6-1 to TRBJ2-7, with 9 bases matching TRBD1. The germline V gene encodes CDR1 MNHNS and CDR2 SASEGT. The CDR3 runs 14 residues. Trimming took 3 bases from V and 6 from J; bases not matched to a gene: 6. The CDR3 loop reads CASSELGTGSEQYF. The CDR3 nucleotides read TGTGCCAGCAGTGAGCTCGGGACAGGGAGCGAGCAGTACTTC.

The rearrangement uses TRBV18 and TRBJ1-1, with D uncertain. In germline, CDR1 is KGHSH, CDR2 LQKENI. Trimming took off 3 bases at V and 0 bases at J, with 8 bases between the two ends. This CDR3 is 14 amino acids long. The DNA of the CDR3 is TGTGCCAGCTCACCCAGGATCATGAACACTGAAGCTTTCTTT. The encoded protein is CASSPRIMNTEAFF.